This TCR beta chain stems from a study of shared clonotypes between healthy human individuals. Overall study context: Researchers assigned three CD4 naive, three CD4 memory, two CD8 naive and one CD8 memory plate to each donor.

The assay ran at deep level. The data were produced by immunoSEQ multiplex PCR, yet TCRdb's version contains in-frame clones alone and is incomplete. The data contain about 520,000 clones, approximately 95% of them singletons. Germline V gene lookup returns CDR1 SGHVS and CDR2 FQNEAQ. This CDR3 is 12 amino acids long. Trimming cost V 5 bases and J 7 bases, with 11 bases left between them. The healthy adult donors were HIV-negative and reported no recent acute infections or vaccinations. From CD4+ cells came CD45RA+ naive and CD45RA-negative memory subsets. Source material: naive CD4+ T cells sorted from blood. Subset in this sample: CD45RA+ positively selected. The J gene is TRBJ1-2, the V gene TRBV7-8, with a weak D call TRBD1 (6 bases). This clonotype was obtained from a woman aged 30 to 39 in good health. The CDR3 DNA is TGTGCCAGCAGCCCCGGACAGACTGGCTACACCTTC. It translates to CASSPGQTGYTF.